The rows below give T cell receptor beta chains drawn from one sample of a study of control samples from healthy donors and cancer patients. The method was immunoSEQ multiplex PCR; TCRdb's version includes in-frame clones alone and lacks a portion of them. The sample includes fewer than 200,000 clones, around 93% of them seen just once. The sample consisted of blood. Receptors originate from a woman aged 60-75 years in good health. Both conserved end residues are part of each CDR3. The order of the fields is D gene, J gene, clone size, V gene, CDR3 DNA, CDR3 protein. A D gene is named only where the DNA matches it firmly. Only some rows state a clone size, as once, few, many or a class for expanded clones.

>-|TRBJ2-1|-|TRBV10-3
TGTGCCATCAGTGATAGTACCGCTGAGCAGTTCTTC
CAISDSTAEQFF
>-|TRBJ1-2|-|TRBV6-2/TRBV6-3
TGTGCCAGCAGTTACTCCGGCTATGGCTACACCTTC
CASSYSGYGYTF
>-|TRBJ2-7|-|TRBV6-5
TGTGCCAGCAGTTCCTTGACAGGCTACGAGCAGTACTTC
CASSSLTGYEQYF
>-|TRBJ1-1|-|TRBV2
TGTGCCAGCAGTGCAGGCAGGGGGAACACTGAAGCTTTCTTT
CASSAGRGNTEAFF
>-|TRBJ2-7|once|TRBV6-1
TGTGCCAGCAGTGAAGCTCTCGGACAGTTCTACGAGCAGTACTTC
CASSEALGQFYEQYF
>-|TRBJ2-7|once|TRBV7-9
TGTGCCAGCGGGCCCGACAGTTACGAGCAGTACTTC
CASGPDSYEQYF
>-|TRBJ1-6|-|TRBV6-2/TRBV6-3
TGTGCCAGCAGTAACACAGAGGGCTCACCCCTCCACTTT
CASSNTEGSPLHF
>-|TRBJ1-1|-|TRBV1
TGCACCAGCAGCCAAGATCCGCCCCAGGGTTTGAACACTGAAGCTTTCTTT
CTSSQDPPQGLNTEAFF
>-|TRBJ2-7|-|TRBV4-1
TGCGCCAGCAGCCAAGAACCTATTGTGGCGGGGAGCTCCTACGAGCAGTACTTC
CASSQEPIVAGSSYEQYF
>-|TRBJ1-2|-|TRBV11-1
TGTGCCAGCAGCTTAGCCGGGGACTATGGCTACACCTTC
CASSLAGDYGYTF
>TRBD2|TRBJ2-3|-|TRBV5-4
TGTGCCAGCGGTTCGGCGGGGGGGCCAGATACGCAGTATTTT
CASGSAGGPDTQYF
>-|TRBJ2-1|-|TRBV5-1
TGCGCCAGCAGCTTGGGGTGGACATCCTTCAATGAGCAGTTCTTC
CASSLGWTSFNEQFF
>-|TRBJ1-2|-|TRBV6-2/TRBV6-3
TGTGCCAGCAGTTGGGCGGGACACAACTATGGCTACACCTTC
CASSWAGHNYGYTF
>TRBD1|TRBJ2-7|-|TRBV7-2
TGTGCCAGCAGCTCGCGGATAGGGGGCAGCGAGCAGTACTTC
CASSSRIGGSEQYF
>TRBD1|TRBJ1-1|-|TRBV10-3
TGTGCCATCATTTACTCCGGGCCGACAGGGTGCGGTTTCTTT
CAIIYSGPTGCGFF
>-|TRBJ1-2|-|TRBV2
TGTGCCAGCTTACCAGACAATAACTATGGCTACACCTTC
CASLPDNNYGYTF
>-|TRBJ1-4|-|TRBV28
TGTGCCAGCAGTTTGGATTCCGGGACCTCTAATGAAAAACTGTTTTTT
CASSLDSGTSNEKLFF
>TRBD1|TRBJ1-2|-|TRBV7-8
TGTGCCAGCAGCGAACCGGGGGGACAGGGTGGTTTGGGCTACACCTTC
CASSEPGGQGGLGYTF
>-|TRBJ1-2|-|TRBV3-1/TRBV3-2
TGTGCCAGCAGCCAAGTAGGACCCGGGAGTGGCTACACCTTC
CASSQVGPGSGYTF
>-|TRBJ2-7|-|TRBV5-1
TGCGCCAGCAGCGCGTACGGACAGCAGTACTTC
CASSAYGQQYF
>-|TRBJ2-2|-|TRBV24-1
TGTGCCACCAGTGACGGCAGGGCATCCGGGGAGCTGTTTTTT
CATSDGRASGELFF
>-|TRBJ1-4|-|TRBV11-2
TGTGCCAGCAGCAGAGGGACGGAGGGTAAACTGTTTTTT
CASSRGTEGKLFF
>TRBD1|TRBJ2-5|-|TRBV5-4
TGTGCCAGCAGCTCCCCCGGGACAGGGGCGGTGGGGGAGACCCAGTACTTC
CASSSPGTGAVGETQYF
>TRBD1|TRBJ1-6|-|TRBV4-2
TGTGCCAGCAGCCGGGACAGGGTCGATTCACCCCTCCACTTT
CASSRDRVDSPLHF
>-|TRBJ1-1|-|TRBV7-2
TGTGCCAGCAGCGTCGGGCCAATTAACACTGAAGCTTTCTTT
CASSVGPINTEAFF
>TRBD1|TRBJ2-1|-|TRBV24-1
TGTGCCACCAGTGATACCCGGGACAGGTACAATGAGCAGTTCTTC
CATSDTRDRYNEQFF
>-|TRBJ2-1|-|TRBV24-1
TGTGCCACCAGTGACGGGGCAGATACATACAATGAGCAGTTCTTC
CATSDGADTYNEQFF
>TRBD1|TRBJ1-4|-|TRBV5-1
TGCGCCAGCAGCTTTACAGGGGGAGAAAATGAAAAACTGTTTTTT
CASSFTGGENEKLFF
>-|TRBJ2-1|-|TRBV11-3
TGTGCCAGCAGCTTAAGGTCCGGATCCTACAATGAGCAGTTCTTC
CASSLRSGSYNEQFF
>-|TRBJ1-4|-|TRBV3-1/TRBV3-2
TGTGCCAGCAGCCACATTGGACGGTCTAGTGAAAAACTGTTTTTT
CASSHIGRSSEKLFF
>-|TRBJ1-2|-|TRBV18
TGTGCCAGCTCACCACGGCCCGCCCGGGATGGCTACACCTTC
CASSPRPARDGYTF
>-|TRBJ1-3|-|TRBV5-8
TGTGCCAGCAGCCCCCGGGGTGGAAACACCATATATTTT
CASSPRGGNTIYF
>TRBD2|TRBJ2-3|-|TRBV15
TGTGCCACCAGCAGAGGAGCGGGGGGCATCACAGATACGCAGTATTTT
CATSRGAGGITDTQYF
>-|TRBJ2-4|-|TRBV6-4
TGTGCCAGCAGTCGAGGCGTTATCATTCAGTACTTC
CASSRGVIIQYF
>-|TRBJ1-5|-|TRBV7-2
TGTGCCAGCAGCTTAGTCTACGGGAATCAGCCCCAGCATTTT
CASSLVYGNQPQHF
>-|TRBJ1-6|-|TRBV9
TGTGCCAGCAGCGCCCAGTCGTCTAATTCACCCCTCCACTTT
CASSAQSSNSPLHF
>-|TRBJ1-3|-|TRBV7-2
TGTGCCAGCAGCTTAGCGAGCATCCCCCCAAACACCATATATTTT
CASSLASIPPNTIYF